A few counts support the clone carrying this T cell receptor beta chain. One entry per CDR3 protein results from TCRdb running MiXCR on the 5' RACE reads. The sample lists 350,000 to 500,000 distinct CDR3 sequences; around 18% were seen once. This record belongs to a study of identical twins. Germline V gene lookup returns CDR1 LNHNV and CDR2 YYDKDF (reference sequence). This CDR3 is built from 16 residues. Trimming took 5 bases from V and 0 from J; bases not matched to a gene: 7. J is TRBJ2-1 and V is TRBV15, with 7 bases aligning to TRBD2. Sequencing was carried out using naive T cells sorted from blood. The TCR was taken from a man in his fifties or sixties in good health. CDR3 nucleotide sequence: TGTGCCACCAGCTTGGGACTATCTAGCTCCTACAATGAGCAGTTCTTC. Protein: CATSLGLSSSYNEQFF.